One and the same sample provided the 20 T cell receptor beta chains below, sequenced in a study of regulatory T cells in long-lasting Graves disease (dated by TCRdb to the early 2020s). The time point label for this specimen denotes: newly diagnosed GD, antithyroid drugs for less than 3 months. For both TCR sequencing and RNA sequencing, RNA was extracted from PBMCs in TRIzol. Library preparation used multiplex PCR. TCRdb records Illumina HiSeq 4000 as the sequencer. CDR3 regions were amplified by Arm-PCR with iRepertoire HTBI primers to construct TCR beta libraries. Starting from the raw public reads, TCRdb applied fastp trimming at Q25, assembled clones with MiXCR and retained in-frame beta chains. Entries that share a CDR3 protein sequence are merged under the most common genes and DNA. Present in this sample are approximately 540,000 distinct CDR3 sequences, around 11% of which were seen just once. Over 7% of the sample goes to the ten largest clones.

The same sample was also used in a study of T cells in Graves' hyperthyroidism and ophthalmopathy.

The input for sequencing was peripheral blood mononuclear cells (PBMCs), taken at new diagnosis, from a patient treated with antithyroid drugs. All receptors derive from a woman in her twenties or thirties with Graves disease. Donor details come from another sample of the same person, matched by shared clones.

The chain combines TRBV19 with TRBJ2-1; no clear D gene. This CDR3 is built from 16 residues. Germline loops: CDR1 LNHDA, CDR2 SQIVND (reference sequence). Trimming left V 3 bases short and J 2 bases short, with 14 bases between. The CDR3: CASSIYGLGPYNEQFF. The CDR3 DNA reads TGTGCCAGTAGTATTTACGGCTTGGGTCCCTACAATGAGCAGTTCTTC. Using reference TRBV19 and TRBJ2-1 for the parts outside the CDR3, the full variable domain is DGGITQSPKYLFRKEGQNVTLSCEQNLNHDAMYWYRQDPGQGLRLIYYSQIVNDFQKGDIAEGYSVSREKKESFPLTVTSAQKNPTAFYLCASSIYGLGPYNEQFFGPGTRLTVL.

The chain combines TRBV27 with TRBJ1-6; a weak D match, TRBD1 (6 bases). Germline V gene data show CDR1 as MNHEY and CDR2 as SMNVEV (reference sequence). Trimming removed 3 bases at V and 6 bases at J, with 15 bases between. CDR3 size: 16 residues. The CDR3 DNA sequence: TGTGCCAGCAGTTTCCCCACAGGGTTCGGTAATTCACCCCTCCACTTT. Protein product: CASSFPTGFGNSPLHF.

The chain carries TRBV19 and TRBJ1-5; TRBD1 agrees at 8 bases. The J segment lost 4 bases and the V segment lost 9 bases, leaving 8 bases of the junction unmatched. Germline lookup yields CDR1 LNHDA and CDR2 SQIVND (reference sequence). The CDR3 is 14 amino acids. This CDR3 reads CASRRTGLNQPQHF. CDR3 DNA: TGTGCCAGCAGAAGGACAGGGTTGAATCAGCCCCAGCATTTT.

In this sample, this clonotype turned up many times. The J gene is TRBJ2-6, the V gene TRBV7-2, with a tentative D call TRBD2 (6 bases). Between the trimmed V and J ends, which lost 0 bases and 0 bases, there was a span of 18 bases. CDR1 and CDR2 (germline): SGHTA, FQGNSA. The CDR3 is 20 residues long. The CDR3 is CASSLAMSWDSSSGANVLTF. The CDR3 DNA follows: TGTGCCAGCAGCTTAGCTATGTCATGGGACTCAAGCTCTGGGGCCAACGTCCTGACTTTC.

This clonotype was observed a few times. The gene calls are TRBV20-1 and TRBJ2-5, with D unclear. The germline CDR1 and CDR2 sequences are DFQATT and SNEGSKA (reference sequence). Trimming shortened V by 3 bases and J by 13 bases, and 12 bases separated the two germline ends. The CDR3 runs to 10 residues. The CDR3 region is CSASSGVRYF. In DNA, the CDR3 is TGCAGTGCTAGTAGTGGAGTGCGGTACTTC.

There are many counts of this clonotype. This rearrangement joins TRBV5-1 to TRBJ1-1; D gene unclear. The V gene's germline CDR1 is SGHRS and CDR2 YFSETQ. The CDR3 length is 15 residues. The V gene lost 0 bases and the J gene lost 0 bases, with 9 bases spanning the gap. The CDR3 region is CASSLGASLNTEAFF. CDR3 DNA sequence: TGCGCCAGCAGCTTGGGGGCGTCCCTGAACACTGAAGCTTTCTTT. Full variable domain (missing parts from reference TRBV5-1 and TRBJ1-1): KAGVTQTPRYLIKTRGQQVTLSCSPISGHRSVSWYQQTPGQGLQFLFEYFSETQRNKGNFPGRFSGRQFSNSRSEMNVSTLELGDSALYLCASSLGASLNTEAFFGQGTRLTVV.

In its sample, this clonotype was seen many times. The chain carries TRBV6-1 and TRBJ1-1; no clear D. The V gene lost 7 bases and the J gene lost 8 bases, with 14 bases spanning the gap. The germline CDR1 and CDR2 sequences are MNHNS and SASEGT. The CDR3 runs to 12 residues. For the CDR3, the DNA is TGTGCCAGCACACGAGACCAGAGAGAAGCTTTCTTT. Translation: CASTRDQREAFF.

The chain uses TRBV27 and TRBJ2-1, with 8 nucleotides matching TRBD2. The length of the CDR3 is 19 residues. The V and J ends lost 4 bases and 4 bases, in that order; junction bases with no gene match: 18. CDR1 MNHEY and CDR2 SMNVEV come from the germline V gene (reference sequence). Here the CDR3 reads CASSSYGRIAGRRYNEQFF. Here the CDR3 DNA reads TGTGCCAGCAGTTCATACGGAAGAATAGCGGGACGGCGATACAATGAGCAGTTCTTC.

The V gene is TRBV12-3 or TRBV12-4, the J gene TRBJ1-3; no clear D gene. Deletions cut 5 bases from V and 6 bases from J, with 11 bases between. This CDR3 is 13 amino acids long. CDR3 amino acids: CASSELEQNTIYF. CDR3 in DNA: TGTGCCAGCAGTGAATTAGAACAAAACACCATATATTTT.

This clonotype was seen many times. The chain joins TRBV9 to TRBJ1-2; TRBD1 agrees at 8 bases. V gave up 4 bases and J gave up 8 bases; unmatched junction bases: 10. CDR3 length equals 14 residues. The germline V gene encodes CDR1 SGDLS and CDR2 YYNGEE. The CDR3 DNA sequence: TGTGCCAGCAGCCGGACAGGGACGATCGAAGGCTACACCTTC. Protein sequence: CASSRTGTIEGYTF.

In its sample, this clonotype was seen many times. The V call is TRBV9, the J call TRBJ2-7; 13 bases are a match to TRBD2. The germline V gene encodes CDR1 SGDLS and CDR2 YYNGEE. V trimming: 3 bases; J trimming: 2 bases; junction bases outside the gene matches: 2. The CDR3 has 15 residues. The CDR3 protein is CASSGGTSGAYEQYF. CDR3 nucleotides: TGTGCCAGCAGCGGAGGGACTAGCGGGGCCTACGAGCAGTACTTC.

This clonotype has just a few counts. CDR3 nucleotides: TGTGCCAGCAGCTTACGACAGTCAACTAATGAAAAACTGTTTTTT. It translates to CASSLRQSTNEKLFF. This rearrangement joins TRBV7-2 to TRBJ1-4, with D perhaps TRBD1 (5 bases). Per germline, CDR1 SGHTA and CDR2 FQGNSA. This CDR3 spans 15 amino acids. V lost 2 bases and J lost 0, with 7 bases in between.

The gene calls are TRBV3-1 and TRBJ1-2, with 11 bases identical to TRBD1. This CDR3 region has 15 residues. Germline V gives CDR1 LGHDT, CDR2 YNNKEL (reference sequence). V lost 5 bases to trimming and J lost 7 bases; unmatched junction nucleotides: 9. CDR3 region: CASSLGDRGNVGYTF. The CDR3 DNA is TGTGCCAGCAGCTTAGGGGACAGGGGGAACGTTGGCTACACCTTC.

This clonotype was counted at least ten times. The V call is TRBV10-3, the J call TRBJ1-1; the D is unclear. Germline lookup yields CDR1 ENHRY and CDR2 SYGVKD. V was clipped by 3 bases and J by 3 bases, with 8 bases between them. The CDR3 covers 13 residues. CDR3 sequence (DNA): TGTGCCATCAGTGAATTCAGCGACACTGAAGCTTTCTTT. Its protein product is CAISEFSDTEAFF.

This clonotype occurred many times. A clone one base away is much larger, so this may be a read error. The chain links TRBV7-9 to TRBJ1-1, with TRBD1 matching 7 bases. The germline CDR1 and CDR2 sequences are SEHNR and FQNEAQ (reference sequence). V trimming: 1 base; J trimming: 1 base; junction bases outside the gene matches: 3. This CDR3 is built from 15 residues. The CDR3 DNA is TGTGCCAGCAGCTTAGAAGGGACAGCGAACACTGAAGCTTTCTTT. Residues: CASSLEGTANTEAFF.

The table lists this clonotype with many counts. This chain joins TRBV28 and TRBJ2-7; TRBD1 aligns across 9 bases. Trimming removed 5 bases from V and 5 bases from J; junction bases left unmatched: 10. The CDR3 totals 15 residues. CDR1 and CDR2 from the germline V gene are MDHEN and SYDVKM. In DNA form, the CDR3 reads TGTGCCAGCAGTGCCACAAACAGGGGGCTAAACGAGCAGTACTTC. Protein: CASSATNRGLNEQYF.

This clonotype was recorded a few times. This chain connects TRBV20-1 to TRBJ2-1; TRBD2 aligns across 13 bases. Germline CDR1 and CDR2: DFQATT and SNEGSKA (reference sequence). This CDR3 comprises 16 residues. Germline trimming cut 6 bases from V and 2 bases from J; bases unmatched to any gene: 7. The CDR3 coding sequence is TGCAGTGCCGAACTAGCGGGAGGGATGACCTACAATGAGCAGTTCTTC. Amino acids: CSAELAGGMTYNEQFF.

V and J are TRBV3-1 and TRBJ1-2; TRBD1 matches at 9 bases. Germline-derived CDR1 and CDR2 are LGHDT and YNNKEL (reference sequence). This CDR3 has 16 residues. Trimming took 2 bases from V and 2 from J; bases not matched to a gene: 6. The CDR3 spells CASSQIPGQGNYGYTF. CDR3 nucleotides: TGTGCCAGCAGCCAAATCCCGGGACAGGGCAACTATGGCTACACCTTC.

This clonotype was seen ten or more times. This sequence joins TRBV6-5 and TRBJ1-1, with 9 bases identical to TRBD1. The germline V gene encodes CDR1 MNHEY and CDR2 SVGAGI. The J segment lost 5 bases and the V segment lost 2 bases, leaving 3 bases of the junction unmatched. CDR3 length equals 14 residues. This CDR3 is CASSYDRGRTEAFF. For the CDR3, the DNA is TGTGCCAGCAGTTACGACAGGGGGAGGACTGAAGCTTTCTTT.

This clonotype was detected many times. The chain joins TRBV27 to TRBJ1-1; D is unclear. V was shortened by 1 base and J by 8 bases, with 8 bases between the two germline ends. Germline V lookup: CDR1 MNHEY, CDR2 SMNVEV (reference sequence). The CDR3 extends over 12 amino acids. The CDR3 protein is CASSLLRGEAFF. CDR3 in DNA: TGTGCCAGCAGTTTATTACGCGGAGAAGCTTTCTTT.